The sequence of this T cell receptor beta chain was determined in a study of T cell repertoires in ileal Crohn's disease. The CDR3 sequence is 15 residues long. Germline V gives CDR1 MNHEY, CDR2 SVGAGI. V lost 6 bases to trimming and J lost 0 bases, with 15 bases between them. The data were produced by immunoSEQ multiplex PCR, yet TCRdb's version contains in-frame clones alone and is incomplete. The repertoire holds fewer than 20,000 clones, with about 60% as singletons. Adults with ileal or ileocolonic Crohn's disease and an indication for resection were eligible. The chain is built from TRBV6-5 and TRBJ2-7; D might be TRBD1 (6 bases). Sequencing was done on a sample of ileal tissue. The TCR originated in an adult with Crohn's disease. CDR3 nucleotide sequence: TGTGCCAGCAGCTCCCGGACAGTTTACTCCTACGAGCAGTACTTC. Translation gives CASSSRTVYSYEQYF.